This is a list of T cell receptor beta chains from one sample in a study of shared clonotypes between healthy human individuals. The repertoire was sequenced with immunoSEQ multiplex PCR; TCRdb's copy has only in-frame clones and lacks some. The sample includes 400,000 to 550,000 clones, around 80% of them seen just once. The sample consisted of PBMCs. These receptors all stem from a woman aged 40 to 49 in good health. Some clones in this sample may be carry-over from other donors' samples. Both conserved end residues are part of each CDR3. The D gene is left open where the match is weak. Clone size is not always given. Where it is, it says once, few, many or a class for expanded clones.

D	size	J	V	CDR3	DNA
-	-	TRBJ2-7	TRBV6-5	CASRGQGTYEQYF	TGTGCCAGCAGAGGGCAGGGGACCTACGAGCAGTACTTC
-	-	TRBJ2-3	TRBV7-3	CASSLKGTTQYF	TGTGCCAGCAGCTTAAAGGGAACTACGCAGTATTTT
TRBD1	-	TRBJ2-1	TRBV6-6	CASRQGQVYNEQFF	TGTGCCAGCAGACAGGGACAGGTGTACAATGAGCAGTTCTTC
-	-	TRBJ2-7	TRBV7-2	CASSFVSEQYF	TGTGCCAGCAGCTTCGTATCCGAGCAGTACTTC
TRBD2	-	TRBJ2-1	TRBV11-1	CASNKPGLAGSNEQFF	TGTGCCAGCAACAAGCCGGGACTAGCGGGATCCAATGAGCAGTTCTTC
TRBD2	-	TRBJ2-1	TRBV11-2	CASSLARLAGNEQFF	TGTGCCAGCAGCTTAGCTCGGCTAGCGGGCAATGAGCAGTTCTTC
TRBD1	once	TRBJ2-3	TRBV7-8	CASSFPDRGRTDTQYF	TGTGCCAGCAGCTTTCCGGACAGGGGGCGCACAGATACGCAGTATTTT
TRBD2	-	TRBJ2-7	TRBV11-2	CASSQGLAAIYEQYF	TGTGCCAGCAGCCAAGGACTAGCGGCCATCTACGAGCAGTACTTC
-	-	TRBJ1-3	TRBV30	CAWRQGYSGNTIYF	TGTGCCTGGAGACAGGGTTACTCTGGAAACACCATATATTTT
TRBD2	-	TRBJ2-3	TRBV7-3	CASSSGLAADTQYF	TGTGCCAGCAGCTCGGGACTAGCTGCAGATACGCAGTATTTT
-	-	TRBJ2-7	TRBV28	CASTVNKWLAMYEQYF	TGTGCCAGCACGGTCAACAAGTGGCTAGCTATGTACGAGCAGTACTTC
-	-	TRBJ1-5	TRBV6-4	CASSEAAGTNQPQHF	TGTGCCAGCAGCGAAGCAGCCGGGACAAATCAGCCCCAGCATTTT
TRBD1	-	TRBJ1-2	TRBV28	CASRRTGSGYGYTF	TGTGCCAGCAGAAGGACAGGGTCGGGCTATGGCTACACCTTC
-	few	TRBJ1-5	TRBV27	CASSQTSGVGQPQHF	TGTGCCAGCAGTCAAACGTCAGGGGTTGGGCAGCCCCAGCATTTT
-	once	TRBJ2-1	TRBV5-1	CASSLRYNEQFF	TGCGCCAGCAGCTTGAGATACAATGAGCAGTTCTTC
-	-	TRBJ1-1	TRBV18	CASLRGLSDTEAFF	TGTGCCAGCCTGCGAGGGCTGTCAGACACTGAAGCTTTCTTT
TRBD1	-	TRBJ1-1	TRBV5-4	CASSLGQGGPEAFF	TGTGCCAGCAGCTTGGGACAGGGAGGGCCCGAAGCTTTCTTT
-	few	TRBJ2-7	TRBV28	CASMTSYEQYF	TGTGCCAGCATGACCTCCTACGAGCAGTACTTC
-	-	TRBJ2-7	TRBV19	CASRGDGSYEQYF	TGTGCCAGTAGAGGGGACGGCTCCTACGAGCAGTACTTC
-	-	TRBJ1-1	TRBV11-3	CASSRTANTEAFF	TGTGCCAGCAGCCGGACAGCAAACACTGAAGCTTTCTTT
TRBD2	few	TRBJ2-2	TRBV19	CASSRGLAGLPGELFF	TGTGCCAGTAGTCGGGGACTAGCGGGTCTCCCCGGGGAGCTGTTTTTT
TRBD2	once	TRBJ2-7	TRBV9	CASSPAGGSEQYF	TGTGCCAGCAGCCCCGCGGGGGGCAGCGAGCAGTACTTC
-	-	TRBJ2-1	TRBV6-1	CASSPLGLYNEQFF	TGTGCCAGCAGCCCCCTAGGGCTCTACAATGAGCAGTTCTTC
-	-	TRBJ1-2	TRBV7-6	CASSLAGQGPSYTF	TGTGCCAGCAGCTTAGCCGGGCAGGGGCCGAGCTACACCTTC
TRBD2	-	TRBJ2-5	TRBV29-1	CSVEDLAGGPGETQYF	TGCAGCGTTGAAGATCTAGCGGGAGGGCCGGGGGAGACCCAGTACTTC
TRBD2	-	TRBJ2-1	TRBV7-9	CASSTVLAGNNEQFF	TGTGCCAGCAGCACTGTATTAGCGGGGAACAATGAGCAGTTCTTC
-	-	TRBJ2-1	TRBV9	CASSVDYNEQFF	TGTGCCAGCAGCGTAGATTACAATGAGCAGTTCTTC
-	-	TRBJ2-1	TRBV2	CASSVSGYNEQFF	TGTGCCAGCAGTGTTTCTGGTTACAATGAGCAGTTCTTC
-	-	TRBJ1-1	TRBV7-2	CASSARGHLNTEAFF	TGTGCCAGCAGCGCCCGCGGACACCTGAACACTGAAGCTTTCTTT
-	-	TRBJ2-1	TRBV15	CATSKGGDPGYNEQFF	TGTGCCACCAGCAAGGGGGGGGACCCGGGCTACAATGAGCAGTTCTTC
-	-	TRBJ2-7	TRBV5-1	CASSFQDTPSYEQYF	TGCGCCAGCAGCTTCCAGGACACCCCCTCCTACGAGCAGTACTTC
-	-	TRBJ2-2	TRBV18	CASSPPSVNTGELFF	TGTGCCAGCTCACCCCCTAGCGTGAACACCGGGGAGCTGTTTTTT
-	-	TRBJ1-3	TRBV28	CASVGSGNTIYF	TGTGCCAGCGTGGGCTCTGGAAACACCATATATTTT
-	-	TRBJ2-7	TRBV25-1	CASRPWGPSSYEQYF	TGTGCCAGCAGGCCGTGGGGACCGAGCTCCTACGAGCAGTACTTC
-	-	TRBJ1-3	TRBV10-3	CAISEGNTIYF	TGTGCCATCAGTGAGGGAAACACCATATATTTT
-	many	TRBJ1-1	TRBV6-1	CASSEGENTEAFF	TGTGCCAGCAGTGAAGGTGAGAACACTGAAGCTTTCTTT
TRBD2	-	TRBJ2-1	TRBV9	CASSPRGSGSLNEQFF	TGTGCCAGCAGCCCCCGGGGTAGCGGGAGTCTTAATGAGCAGTTCTTC